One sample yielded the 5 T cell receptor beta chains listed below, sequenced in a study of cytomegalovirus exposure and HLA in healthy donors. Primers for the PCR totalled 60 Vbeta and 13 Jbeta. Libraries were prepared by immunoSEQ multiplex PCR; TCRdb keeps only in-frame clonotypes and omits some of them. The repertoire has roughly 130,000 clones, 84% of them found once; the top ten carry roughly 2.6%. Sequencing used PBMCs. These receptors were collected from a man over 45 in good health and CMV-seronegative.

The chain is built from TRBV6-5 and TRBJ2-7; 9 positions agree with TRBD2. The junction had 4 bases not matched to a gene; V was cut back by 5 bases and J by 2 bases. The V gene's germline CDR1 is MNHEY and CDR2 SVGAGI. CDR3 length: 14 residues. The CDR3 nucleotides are TGTGCCAGCAGTCCGACTAGCGGTACCTACGAGCAGTACTTC. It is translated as CASSPTSGTYEQYF.

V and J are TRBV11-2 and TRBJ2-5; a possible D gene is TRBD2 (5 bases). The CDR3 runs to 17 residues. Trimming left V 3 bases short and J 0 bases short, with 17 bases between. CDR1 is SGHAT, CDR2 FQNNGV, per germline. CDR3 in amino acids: CASSLISVQRNQETQYF. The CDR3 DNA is TGTGCCAGCAGCTTGATTTCCGTACAGCGGAACCAAGAGACCCAGTACTTC.

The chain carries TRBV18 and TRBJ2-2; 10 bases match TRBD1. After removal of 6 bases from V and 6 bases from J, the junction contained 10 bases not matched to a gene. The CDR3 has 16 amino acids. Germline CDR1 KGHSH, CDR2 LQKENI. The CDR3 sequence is CASSLAAGQGSGELFF. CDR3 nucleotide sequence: TGTGCCAGCTCCCTAGCAGCGGGACAGGGGTCCGGGGAGCTGTTTTTT.

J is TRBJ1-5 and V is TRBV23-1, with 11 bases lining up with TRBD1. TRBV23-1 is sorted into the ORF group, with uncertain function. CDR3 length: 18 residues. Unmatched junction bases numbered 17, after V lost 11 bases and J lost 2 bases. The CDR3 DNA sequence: TGCGCCCTCAGTCGGGGGGACAGGGGGTGCTTTCGCAATCAGCCCCAGCATTTT. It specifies CALSRGDRGCFRNQPQHF.

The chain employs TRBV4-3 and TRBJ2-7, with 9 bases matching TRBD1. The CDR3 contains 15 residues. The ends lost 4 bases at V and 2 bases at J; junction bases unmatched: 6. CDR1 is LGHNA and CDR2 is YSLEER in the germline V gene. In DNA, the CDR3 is TGCGCCAGCAGCCTACGACAGGGGGGCACCTACGAGCAGTACTTC. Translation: CASSLRQGGTYEQYF.